Listed here are 2 T cell receptor beta chains from one sample, sequenced in a study of monozygotic twins with inflammatory bowel disease. With the 5' RACE reads reprocessed, TCRdb shows one record per CDR3 protein and no DNA. The sample table includes under 350,000 distinct CDR3 sequences. Sequenced: blood. The receptors here all came from a human donor with ulcerative colitis or Crohn's disease, or a healthy co-twin of an affected twin (not recorded which).

V usage is TRBV4-3 and J usage is TRBJ2-1; without DNA, the TCRdb call of TRBD1 cannot be checked. Germline-derived CDR1 and CDR2 are LGHNA and YSLEER. The CDR3 is 15 amino acids. The CDR3 loop reads CASSQKRDRNNEQFF.

The chain is built from TRBV20-1 and TRBJ2-7; without DNA, the TCRdb call of TRBD2 cannot be checked. CDR1 DFQATT and CDR2 SNEGSKA come from the germline V gene (reference sequence). The CDR3 has 13 residues. This chain's CDR3 is CSAHLAGAYEQYF.